Sequencing of this T cell receptor beta chain was carried out in a study of response to subunit inactivated influenza vaccine (dated by TCRdb to 2016 to 2019). Broadly, across the study: The study used deep quantitative T cell receptor repertoire profiling to track responses to a trivalent subunit inactivated influenza vaccine.

Libraries came from RT-PCR. The sample was run on an Illumina HiSeq 2500. The raw public data were reprocessed by TCRdb itself: fastp quality trimming at Q25, MiXCR clonotype calling, in-frame beta chains only. For every CDR3 protein sequence, its rows merge into one entry that carries the most common genes and DNA. A total of 170,000 or so distinct CDR3 sequences appear in this sample, 9.5% to 12% of them only once. Around 33% of the sample lies in the top ten. Study-wide conclusions, independent of this receptor: The authors proposed that each seasonal influenza vaccination may bring in only a limited number of new T cells.

Concerning this clonotype itself: What this receptor recognizes is not known. Base qualities are not at hand, and no much larger clone is one base apart.

At the junction V is shortened by 4 bases and J by 6 bases, with 16 bases in between. According to the germline V gene (reference sequence), CDR1 reads SEHNR and CDR2 reads FQNEAQ. The CDR3 spans 14 residues, from the cysteine through the phenylalanine. Of the read, only the CDR3 DNA is kept; its 42 bases are in frame from base 1. The sequence was obtained from a man between 50 and 75 years old who received an inactivated influenza vaccine. Donor details come from another sample of the same person, matched by shared clones. The sequences come from CD8+ T cells sorted from PBMCs, collected 23 to 25 months after vaccination. The chain joins TRBV7-9 to TRBJ2-7; the D gene is possibly TRBD1, with 6 bases matching. The CDR3 here reads CASSSTGTSVEQYF. The base sequence is TGTGCCAGCAGCTCGACCGGGACATCCGTCGAGCAGTACTTC.